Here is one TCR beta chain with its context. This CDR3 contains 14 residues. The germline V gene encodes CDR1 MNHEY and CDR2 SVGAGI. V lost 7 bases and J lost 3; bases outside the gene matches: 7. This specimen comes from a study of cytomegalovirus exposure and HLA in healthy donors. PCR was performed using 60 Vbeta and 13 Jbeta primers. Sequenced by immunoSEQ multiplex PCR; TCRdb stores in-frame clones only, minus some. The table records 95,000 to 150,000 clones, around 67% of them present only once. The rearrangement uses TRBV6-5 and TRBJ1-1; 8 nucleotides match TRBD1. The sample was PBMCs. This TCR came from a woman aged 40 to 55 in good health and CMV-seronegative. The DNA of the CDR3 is TGTGCCAGCACTTTCAGGGGGCTCGACACTGAAGCTTTCTTT. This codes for CASTFRGLDTEAFF.